Here is one T cell receptor beta chain with its context. Antigen unknown. TCRdb passed the reads through MiXCR, listing each CDR3 protein once. This table holds roughly 730,000 distinct CDR3 sequences, around 30% found once. The record originates from a study of T cell repertoires in cytomegalovirus infection. Study-level information: Signatures in public TCR beta sequences pointed to both CMV infection and matching HLA type.

From germline, CDR1 is SNHLY and CDR2 FYNNEI. The CDR3 totals 14 residues. J was trimmed by 7 bases and V by 6 bases; bases with no gene match: 9. The sequence derives from a human donor in good health (CMV status not recorded). Some clones in this sample may be carry-over from other donors' samples. Sequenced material: cultured PBMCs, taken from culture after CMV antigen stimulation. The chain joins TRBV2 to TRBJ1-1; 9 bases fit TRBD1. In DNA form, the CDR3 reads TGTGCCAGCAGGCCCGGGACAGGGACCTATGAAGCTTTCTTT. The encoded protein is CASRPGTGTYEAFF.